The 30 T cell receptor beta chains below all came from one sample that was sequenced in a study of blood T cell repertoires in COVID-19. Only in-frame clones appear in the TCRdb table, and some are missing; sequencing was by immunoSEQ multiplex PCR. Counted here are roughly 190,000 clones, around 85% occurring once; the ten biggest clones make up 6.5% to 10%. Material: peripheral blood. All receptors derive from a woman aged 55-69 years with acute or convalescent COVID-19.

This CDR3 reads CASTLRLSSGNTIYF. The CDR3 region has the DNA TGTGCCAGCACCCTCAGGTTAAGCTCTGGAAACACCATATATTTT. The V gene is TRBV6-5, the J gene TRBJ1-3; D uncertain. The CDR3 loop spans 15 amino acids. V gave up 7 bases and J gave up 0 bases, with 13 bases separating them. Germline loops: CDR1 MNHEY, CDR2 SVGAGI.

The chain links TRBV28 to TRBJ2-7; 12 bases match TRBD2. V lost 0 bases, J lost 0 bases, and 3 bases stayed unmatched. The CDR3 loop spans 17 amino acids. Germline V lookup: CDR1 MDHEN, CDR2 SYDVKM. In DNA form, the CDR3 reads TGTGCCAGCAGTTTATGGACTAGCGGGGGCCTCTCCTACGAGCAGTACTTC. Its protein is CASSLWTSGGLSYEQYF.

The chain combines TRBV5-5 with TRBJ2-1; 7 bases are shared with TRBD1. Germline lookup yields CDR1 SGHKS and CDR2 YYEKEE (reference sequence). The CDR3 is 14 amino acids. V lost 5 bases to trimming and J lost 0 bases; unmatched junction nucleotides: 2. CDR3 sequence: CASRDRRSYNEQFF. Written as DNA, the CDR3 is TGTGCCAGCAGGGACAGGCGCTCCTACAATGAGCAGTTCTTC.

The rearrangement links TRBV3-1 (or the pseudogene TRBV3-2) to TRBJ1-2, with D possibly TRBD1 on 6 matching bases. Germline V lookup: CDR1 LGHDT, CDR2 YNNKEL (reference sequence). V was cut by 5 bases and J by 4 bases, with 11 bases left in between. The CDR3 has 13 amino acids. CDR3 region: CASSSAGAYGYTF. The CDR3, as DNA: TGTGCCAGCAGCTCGGCGGGGGCCTATGGCTACACCTTC.

The chain has TRBV7-3 and TRBJ1-1; TRBD1 might be the D (6 bases). Per germline, CDR1 SGHTA and CDR2 FQGTGA. CDR3 length: 15 residues. The V end was cut by 5 bases, the J end by 1 base, with 14 bases between. The CDR3 DNA sequence: TGTGCCAGCAGCCCCAGCGACAGGACGAACACTGAAGCTTTCTTT. Protein product: CASSPSDRTNTEAFF. The full variable domain, rest sourced from reference TRBV7-3 and TRBJ1-1, is GAGVSQTPSNKVTEKGKYVELRCDPISGHTALYWYRQSLGQGPEFLIYFQGTGAADDSGLPNDRFFAVRPEGSVSTLKIQRTERGDSAVYLCASSPSDRTNTEAFFGQGTRLTVV.

The rearrangement joins TRBV5-1 to TRBJ1-4, with D possibly TRBD1 on 6 matching bases. The CDR3 consists of 16 residues. Trimming removed 4 bases at V and 2 bases at J, with 15 bases between. From germline, CDR1 is SGHRS and CDR2 YFSETQ. The CDR3 here is CASSPYRRGTNEKLFF. CDR3 nucleotide sequence: TGCGCCAGCAGCCCCTACCGCAGGGGTACTAATGAAAAACTGTTTTTT.

In DNA form, the CDR3 reads TGTGCCAGCAGCTTAAGGCTAGCGGGAGCCAATGAGCAGTTCTTC. It specifies CASSLRLAGANEQFF. The chain links TRBV7-3 to TRBJ2-1; 10 nucleotides agree with TRBD2. The CDR3 runs 15 residues. The V gene's germline CDR1 is SGHTA and CDR2 FQGTGA. Trimming at V came to 1 base and at J to 6 bases, leaving 3 bases not matched to a gene. The whole variable domain, remainder taken from reference TRBV7-3 and TRBJ2-1, is GAGVSQTPSNKVTEKGKYVELRCDPISGHTALYWYRQSLGQGPEFLIYFQGTGAADDSGLPNDRFFAVRPEGSVSTLKIQRTERGDSAVYLCASSLRLAGANEQFFGPGTRLTVL.

V and J are TRBV29-1 and TRBJ1-1, with D unclear. The germline CDR1 and CDR2 sequences are SQVTM and ANQGSEA. This CDR3 spans 12 amino acids. The germline V and J ends were trimmed by 3 bases and 3 bases, with 8 bases remaining between them. The DNA of the CDR3 is TGCAGCGTTGATGGTGCGGACACTGAAGCTTTCTTT. This translates into CSVDGADTEAFF.

The chain recombines TRBV5-6 with TRBJ1-2; a possible D gene is TRBD1 (5 bases). Germline V gives CDR1 SGHDT, CDR2 YYEEEE. Between the trimmed V and J ends, which lost 9 bases and 4 bases, there was a span of 19 bases. The CDR3 is 14 amino acids. Here the CDR3 reads CATTSGGGGYGYTF. The CDR3 coding sequence is TGTGCCACTACCTCGGGGGGAGGTGGCTATGGCTACACCTTC.

This clone was seen a single time. The chain carries TRBV11-2 and TRBJ2-2, with 8 bases matching TRBD1. The CDR3 covers 15 residues. After removal of 4 bases from V and 3 bases from J, the junction contained 4 bases not matched to a gene. Germline-derived CDR1 and CDR2 are SGHAT and FQNNGV. In nucleotides, the CDR3 is TGTGCCAGCAGCTCCTGGACAGGGTACACCGGGGAGCTGTTTTTT. This translates into CASSSWTGYTGELFF. Combining the CDR3 with reference TRBV11-2 and TRBJ2-2 gives the whole variable domain EAGVAQSPRYKIIEKRQSVAFWCNPISGHATLYWYQQILGQGPKLLIQFQNNGVVDDSQLPKDRFSAERLKGVDSTLKIQPAKLEDSAVYLCASSSWTGYTGELFFGEGSRLTVL.

This clone was seen more than once but under ten times. The genes are TRBV10-1 and TRBJ2-4, with a possible D match to TRBD1 (6 bases). The CDR3 runs 13 residues. Germline loops: CDR1 WNHNN, CDR2 SYGVQD (reference sequence). The ends were cut back, 4 bases at V and 4 bases at J, with 8 bases in the middle. For the CDR3, the DNA is TGCGCCAGCAGTGTCGGACAGAAAAACATTCAGTACTTC. Residues: CASSVGQKNIQYF.

The chain couples TRBV5-4 to TRBJ1-1, with a possible D match to TRBD1 (6 bases). The CDR3 runs 14 residues. Trimming stripped 0 bases from V and 3 bases from J, with 9 bases between. Germline-derived CDR1 and CDR2 are SGHNT and YYREEE (reference sequence). The CDR3 reads CASSLVAGDTEAFF. The CDR3 DNA reads TGTGCCAGCAGCTTGGTGGCAGGGGACACTGAAGCTTTCTTT.

This rearrangement joins TRBV24-1 to TRBJ2-1; TRBD1 is a possible D gene (5 bases). Trimming removed 4 bases from V and 4 bases from J, with 13 bases in between. Germline V gives CDR1 KGHDR, CDR2 SFDVKD. The CDR3 is 15 amino acids. The CDR3 region is CATSDKQGIYNEQFF. The CDR3 nucleotides read TGTGCCACCAGTGACAAGCAGGGAATATACAATGAGCAGTTCTTC.

The chain employs TRBV7-9 and TRBJ2-5, with TRBD1 identical over 8 bases. CDR3 size: 16 residues. V shed 5 bases and J 5 bases; nucleotides not matched to a gene: 13. CDR1 and CDR2 (germline): SEHNR, FQNEAQ (reference sequence). CDR3 residues: CASSPFIGQGGETQYF. DNA for the CDR3: TGTGCCAGCAGCCCATTCATCGGACAGGGAGGCGAGACCCAGTACTTC.

The rearrangement links TRBV7-8 to TRBJ2-7; TRBD2 agrees at 10 bases. The V and J ends lost 5 bases and 4 bases, in that order; junction bases with no gene match: 5. This CDR3 spans 14 amino acids. Germline V gene lookup returns CDR1 SGHVS and CDR2 FQNEAQ. The CDR3 spells CASSQQGLAYEQYF. CDR3 DNA sequence: TGTGCCAGCAGCCAACAGGGACTAGCGTACGAGCAGTACTTC.

The genes are TRBV5-1 and TRBJ1-6, with 7 positions matching TRBD1. This CDR3 has 14 amino acids. With V trimmed by 2 bases and J by 5 bases, 1 base remained unmatched. CDR1 is SGHRS and CDR2 is YFSETQ in the germline V gene. The CDR3 protein is CASSFGTDNSPLHF. CDR3 DNA sequence: TGCGCCAGCAGCTTCGGGACAGATAATTCACCCCTCCACTTT.

This clone was detected only once. The chain couples TRBV3-1 (or the pseudogene TRBV3-2) to TRBJ1-1, with unresolved D. V shed 3 bases and J shed 9 bases, with 17 bases lying between them. Germline CDR1 and CDR2: LGHDT and YNNKEL (reference sequence). The CDR3 sequence is 14 residues long. The CDR3 sequence is CASSHNLLKTKAFF. As DNA, the CDR3 is TGTGCCAGCAGCCATAATCTGTTGAAAACTAAAGCTTTCTTT.

The chain links TRBV2 to TRBJ1-4; D is undetermined. The CDR3 spans 11 residues. V was trimmed by 1 base and J by 14 bases, leaving 8 bases between them. Per germline, CDR1 SNHLY and CDR2 FYNNEI. As DNA, the CDR3 is TGTGCCAGCAGTGAAGAGAGAGGGCTGTTTTTT. Translating gives CASSEERGLFF.

The chain is built from TRBV6-1 and TRBJ1-1; no clear D. There are 14 residues in the CDR3. Germline loops: CDR1 MNHNS, CDR2 SASEGT. Trimming cost V 1 base and J 2 bases, with 8 bases left between them. CDR3 nucleotide sequence: TGTGCCAGCAGTGAAGGGGAGATCAACACTGAAGCTTTCTTT. Translation: CASSEGEINTEAFF.

This chain uses TRBV5-5 with TRBJ2-1; TRBD2 is a possible D gene (6 bases). This CDR3 region has 17 residues. V lost 6 bases, J lost 1 base, and 20 bases lay in between. The V gene's germline CDR1 is SGHKS and CDR2 YYEKEE (reference sequence). The CDR3 DNA reads as TGTGCCAGCACCCCCCGGGGTGGAGCGGGTTCCTACAATGAGCAGTTCTTC. Translated: CASTPRGGAGSYNEQFF.

This chain joins TRBV6-4 and TRBJ2-7, with TRBD1 identical over 8 bases. The V gene end was trimmed by 0 bases and the J gene end by 2 bases; junction bases not matched to a gene: 6. This CDR3 region has 16 residues. Germline lookup yields CDR1 MRHNA and CDR2 SNTAGT. CDR3 residues: CASSDSHQGAPYEQYV. CDR3 bases: TGTGCCAGCAGTGACTCCCATCAGGGGGCTCCCTACGAGCAGTACGTC.

The J gene is TRBJ2-1, the V gene TRBV9; 12 positions match TRBD2. Germline V gene lookup returns CDR1 SGDLS and CDR2 YYNGEE. The CDR3 runs 16 residues. V trimming: 4 bases; J trimming: 7 bases; junction bases outside the gene matches: 9. The CDR3 nucleotides are TGTGCCAGCAGCCCCCGCCGGACTAGCGGGATAAATGAGCAGTTCTTC. Residues: CASSPRRTSGINEQFF.

V gene TRBV6-2 or TRBV6-3 combines with J gene TRBJ2-5; D is possibly TRBD1 (6 bases). CDR1 and CDR2 from the germline V gene are MNHEY and SVGEGT. Trimming took off 2 bases at V and 4 bases at J, with 14 bases between the two ends. The length of the CDR3 is 15 residues. In nucleotides, the CDR3 is TGTGCCAGCAGTTACGAGAGGGGGTTTGTAGAGACCCAGTACTTC. Its protein is CASSYERGFVETQYF.

The rearrangement joins TRBV4-2 to TRBJ1-6; 10 positions match TRBD1. CDR1 is LGHNA, CDR2 YNFKEQ, per germline. The CDR3 is made up of 16 amino acids. Trimming at V came to 0 bases and at J to 7 bases, leaving 3 bases not matched to a gene. CDR3 loop: CASSQEGTGVNSPLHF. CDR3 nucleotide sequence: TGTGCCAGCAGCCAAGAAGGGACAGGGGTAAATTCACCCCTCCACTTT.

The CDR3 DNA is TGTGCCAGCCGAATCGGACAGGGTCAGCCCCAGCATTTT. It is translated as CASRIGQGQPQHF. This rearrangement joins TRBV28 to TRBJ1-5; 8 bases fit TRBD1. J was trimmed by 6 bases and V by 8 bases; bases with no gene match: 6. Germline values: CDR1 MDHEN, CDR2 SYDVKM. The length of the CDR3 is 13 residues.

The J gene is TRBJ2-7, the V gene TRBV6-5; 7 nucleotides line up with TRBD2. Germline trimming cut 8 bases from V and 2 bases from J; bases unmatched to any gene: 6. CDR3 length: 13 residues. CDR1 is MNHEY, CDR2 SVGAGI, per germline. CDR3: CASAAGLTYEQYV. The DNA for the CDR3 is TGTGCCAGCGCAGCGGGGCTAACCTACGAGCAGTACGTC.

The chain recombines TRBV19 with TRBJ2-5, with 7 nucleotides matching TRBD2. The CDR3 runs to 15 residues. The ends lost 11 bases at V and 0 bases at J; junction bases unmatched: 12. CDR1 LNHDA and CDR2 SQIVND come from the germline V gene (reference sequence). CDR3 sequence reads: CAPRPERGHQETQYF. CDR3 coding DNA: TGTGCCCCCCGCCCAGAGCGGGGTCACCAAGAGACCCAGTACTTC.

The J gene is TRBJ1-2, the V gene TRBV10-3, with D perhaps TRBD1 (5 bases). The V gene lost 7 bases and the J gene lost 1 base, with 13 bases spanning the gap. Germline lookup yields CDR1 ENHRY and CDR2 SYGVKD. The CDR3 sequence is 14 residues long. In DNA, the CDR3 is TGTGCCATCACTTACGACAGAATTAACTATGGCTACACCTTC. Its translation is CAITYDRINYGYTF.

This chain connects TRBV5-1 to TRBJ2-3, with 7 bases aligning to TRBD2. Germline CDR1 is SGHRS and CDR2 is YFSETQ. Unmatched junction bases numbered 8, after V lost 3 bases and J lost 1 base. This CDR3 comprises 16 residues. This chain's CDR3 is CASSSPAGLRTDTQYF. CDR3 coding DNA: TGCGCCAGCAGCTCCCCAGCGGGACTACGCACAGATACGCAGTATTTT.

V gene TRBV3-1 (or the pseudogene TRBV3-2) combines with J gene TRBJ1-2; the match to TRBD1 covers 9 bases. After removal of 1 base from V and 8 bases from J, the junction contained 8 bases not matched to a gene. The CDR3 totals 15 residues. Germline V gene lookup returns CDR1 LGHDT and CDR2 YNNKEL (reference sequence). In DNA form, the CDR3 reads TGTGCCAGCAGCCAAGGTCAGGACAGGGGTCAAGGCTACACCTTC. It codes for CASSQGQDRGQGYTF.